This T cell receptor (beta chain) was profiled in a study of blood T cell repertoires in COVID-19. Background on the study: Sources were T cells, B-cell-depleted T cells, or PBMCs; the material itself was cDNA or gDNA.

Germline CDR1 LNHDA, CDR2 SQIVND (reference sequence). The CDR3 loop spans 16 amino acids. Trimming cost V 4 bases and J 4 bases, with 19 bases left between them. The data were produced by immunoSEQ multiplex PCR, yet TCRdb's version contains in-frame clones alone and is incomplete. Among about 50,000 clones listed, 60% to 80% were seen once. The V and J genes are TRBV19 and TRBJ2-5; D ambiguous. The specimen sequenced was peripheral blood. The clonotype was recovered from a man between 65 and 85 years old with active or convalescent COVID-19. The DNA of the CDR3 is TGTGCCAGTAGTAGTTACGTCAAAGATGGGCGAGAGACCCAGTACTTC. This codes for CASSSYVKDGRETQYF.